This is a list of T cell receptor beta chains from one sample in a study of early T cells in non-severe SARS-CoV-2 infection. In TCRdb, the 5' RACE reads were re-called with MiXCR into one record per CDR3 protein. Of fewer than 75,000 distinct CDR3 sequences listed, 20% to 25% were seen once; the top ten hold about 15%. The sequencing here drew on whole blood, taken at baseline. The receptors here all came from an adult who was a healthcare worker with PCR-confirmed SARS-CoV-2 infection or an uninfected control (not recorded which). CDR3s include the opening cysteine and the closing phenylalanine or tryptophan.

v_call	j_call	cdr3_aa
TRBV3-1	TRBJ1-5	CASSQAGSNQPQHF
TRBV10-2	TRBJ1-1	CASSESGGTEAFF
TRBV27	TRBJ1-2	CASSLSRGSGGYTF
TRBV12-3/TRBV12-4	TRBJ1-2	CASSSGALNYGYTF
TRBV7-9	TRBJ2-5	CATGGETQYF
TRBV12-3/TRBV12-4	TRBJ1-1	CASSLRQLGEAFF
TRBV29-1	TRBJ2-1	CSVDRTPYNEQFF
TRBV10-1	TRBJ2-2	CASSAASGQGIGELFF
TRBV12-3/TRBV12-4	TRBJ1-2	CASSDSGGRGYTF
TRBV7-9	TRBJ2-3	CASSHGQTEIGTDTQYF
TRBV5-1	TRBJ2-1	CASSLVAGESYNEQFF
TRBV2	TRBJ2-1	CASRTWDEQFF
TRBV2	TRBJ1-2	CASNVANYGYTF
TRBV15	TRBJ2-7	CATSRERRPSYEQYF
TRBV29-1	TRBJ1-2	CSHLRDGYGYTF
TRBV7-3	TRBJ1-2	CASSPKSAPGGYTF
TRBV6-4	TRBJ1-1	CASSRTGGSEAFF
TRBV7-9	TRBJ2-6	CASSPRSAGANVLTF
TRBV7-8	TRBJ2-3	CASSPIERGAYTDTQYF
TRBV29-1	TRBJ2-1	CSVAGGDEQFF
TRBV30	TRBJ1-3	CAWMDSENTIYF
TRBV3-1	TRBJ2-7	CASSQVEGYEQYF
TRBV3-2	TRBJ2-5	CASSRKSGVQETQYF
TRBV20-1	TRBJ2-3	CSARVLASDTQYF
TRBV3-1	TRBJ1-1	CASSQRTGTGVTEAFF
TRBV14	TRBJ2-1	CASSQMDEQFF
TRBV19	TRBJ2-3	CASSTRLADTQYF
TRBV28	TRBJ1-5	CASISKQTVSNQPQHF
TRBV5-1	TRBJ1-2	CASSSLLGGAGGYTF
TRBV6-6	TRBJ1-6	CASSYKQGRSPLHF
TRBV5-6	TRBJ2-1	CASSLGVEAGRYSYNEQFF
TRBV11-3	TRBJ2-5	CASSFTGQETQYF
TRBV2	TRBJ2-3	CASSEGQATDTQYF
TRBV6-5	TRBJ1-1	CASSRLTGGYEAFF